There are many counts of the clone carrying this T cell receptor beta chain. What it binds is unknown. The CDR3 extends over 13 amino acids. The ends were cut back, 3 bases at V and 2 bases at J, with 8 bases in the middle. Germline CDR1 and CDR2: SQVTM and ANQGSEA. TCR beta CDR3 regions were amplified from RNA transcripts. With the HTBI primer set, the TCR CDR3 went through a first round of RT-PCR. TCRdb called the multiplex PCR reads again in MiXCR, with one record for every CDR3 protein. Of about 590,000 distinct CDR3 sequences in the sample, approximately 14% are singletons; the top ten hold approximately 7.4%. This entry belongs to a study of T cells in Graves' hyperthyroidism and ophthalmopathy. The study's findings and limits: Expanded thyroid clonotypes (above 0.001) were mostly also found in blood.

This clonotype was sampled from a woman in her twenties or thirties with Graves' hyperthyroidism. The V and J genes are TRBV29-1 and TRBJ2-1; D is unresolved. Source material: blood. CDR3 nucleotides: TGCAGCGTTGAGGGCAGGCCCTACAATGAGCAGTTCTTC. It codes for CSVEGRPYNEQFF.